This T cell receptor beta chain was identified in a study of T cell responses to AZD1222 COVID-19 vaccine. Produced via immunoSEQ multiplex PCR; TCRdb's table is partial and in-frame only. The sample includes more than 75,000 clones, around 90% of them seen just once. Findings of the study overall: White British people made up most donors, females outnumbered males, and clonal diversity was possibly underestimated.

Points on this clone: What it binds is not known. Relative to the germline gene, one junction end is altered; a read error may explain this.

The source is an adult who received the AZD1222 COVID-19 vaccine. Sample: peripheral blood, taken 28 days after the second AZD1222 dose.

CDR3 bases: TGTGCCAGCACTCCTCTAGCACGAACCTCGGCGGTCTTC. Translated, it gives CASTPLARTSAVF. J is TRBJ2-1 and V is TRBV27, with a tentative D call TRBD2 (5 bases). The CDR3 length is 13 residues. CDR1 and CDR2 from the germline V gene are MNHEY and SMNVEV (reference sequence).